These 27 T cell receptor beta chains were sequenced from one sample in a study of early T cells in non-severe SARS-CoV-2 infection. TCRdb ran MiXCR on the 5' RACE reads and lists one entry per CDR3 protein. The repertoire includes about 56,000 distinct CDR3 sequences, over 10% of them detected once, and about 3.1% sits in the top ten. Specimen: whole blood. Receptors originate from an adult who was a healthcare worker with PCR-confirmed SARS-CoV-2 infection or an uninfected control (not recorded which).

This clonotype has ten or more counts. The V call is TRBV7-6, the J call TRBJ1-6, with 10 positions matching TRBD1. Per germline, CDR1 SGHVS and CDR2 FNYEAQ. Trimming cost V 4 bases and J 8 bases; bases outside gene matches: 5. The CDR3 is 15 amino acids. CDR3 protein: CASSSTGQGHSPLHF. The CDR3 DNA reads TGTGCCAGCAGCTCCACGGGACAGGGGCATTCACCCCTCCACTTT. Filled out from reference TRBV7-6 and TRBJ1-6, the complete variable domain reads GAGVSQSPRYKVTKRGQDVALRCDPISGHVSLYWYRQALGQGPEFLTYFNYEAQQDKSGLPNDRFSAERPEGSISTLTIQRTEQRDSAMYRCASSSTGQGHSPLHFGNGTRLTVT.

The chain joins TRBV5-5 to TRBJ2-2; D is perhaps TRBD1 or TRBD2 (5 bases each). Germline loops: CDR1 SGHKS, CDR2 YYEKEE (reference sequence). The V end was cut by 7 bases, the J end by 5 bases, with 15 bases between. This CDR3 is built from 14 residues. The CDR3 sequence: CASRDDDTTGELFF. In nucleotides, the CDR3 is TGTGCCAGCCGGGACGATGACACGACCGGGGAGCTGTTTTTT.

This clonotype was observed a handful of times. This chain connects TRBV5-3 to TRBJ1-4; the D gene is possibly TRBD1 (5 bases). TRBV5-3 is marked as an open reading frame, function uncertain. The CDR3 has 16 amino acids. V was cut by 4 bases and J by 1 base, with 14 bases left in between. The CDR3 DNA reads TGTGCCAGAAGCCCTCTTTGCGGGGGAACTAATGAAAAACTGTTTTTT. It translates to CARSPLCGGTNEKLFF.

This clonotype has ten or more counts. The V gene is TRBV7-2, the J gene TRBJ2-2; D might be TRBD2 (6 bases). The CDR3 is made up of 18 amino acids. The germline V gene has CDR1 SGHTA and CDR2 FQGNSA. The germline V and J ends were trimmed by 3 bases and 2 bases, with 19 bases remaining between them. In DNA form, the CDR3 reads TGTGCCAGCAGCTTCGTACCTGGGACTTTGATTAACACCGGGGAGCTGTTTTTT. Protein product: CASSFVPGTLINTGELFF.

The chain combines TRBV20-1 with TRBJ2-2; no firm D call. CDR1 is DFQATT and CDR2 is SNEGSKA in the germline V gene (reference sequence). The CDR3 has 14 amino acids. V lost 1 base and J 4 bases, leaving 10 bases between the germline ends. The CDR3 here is CSARGPSGTGELFF. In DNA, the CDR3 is TGCAGTGCTAGAGGCCCCTCAGGCACCGGGGAGCTGTTTTTT.

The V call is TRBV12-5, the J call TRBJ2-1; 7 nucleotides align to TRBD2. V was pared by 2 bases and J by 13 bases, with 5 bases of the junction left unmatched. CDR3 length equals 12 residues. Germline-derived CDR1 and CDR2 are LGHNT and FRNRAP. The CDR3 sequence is CASGLTREFQFF. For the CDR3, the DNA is TGTGCTAGTGGTTTGACGCGGGAGTTCCAGTTCTTC.

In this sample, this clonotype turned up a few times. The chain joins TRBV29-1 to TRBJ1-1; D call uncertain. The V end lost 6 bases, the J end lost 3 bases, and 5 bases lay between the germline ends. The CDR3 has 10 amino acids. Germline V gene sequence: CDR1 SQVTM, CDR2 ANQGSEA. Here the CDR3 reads CSVGDTEAFF. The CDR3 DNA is TGCAGCGTGGGCGACACTGAAGCTTTCTTT.

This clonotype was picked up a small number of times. The CDR3 loop reads CSVPALQGKDSYEQYF. As DNA, the CDR3 is TGCAGCGTACCCGCCCTACAGGGGAAGGACTCCTACGAGCAGTACTTC. The rearrangement links TRBV29-1 to TRBJ2-7, with 7 bases matching TRBD1. Trimming removed 6 bases from V and 0 bases from J; junction bases left unmatched: 14. The CDR3 runs to 16 residues. CDR1 and CDR2 (germline): SQVTM, ANQGSEA.

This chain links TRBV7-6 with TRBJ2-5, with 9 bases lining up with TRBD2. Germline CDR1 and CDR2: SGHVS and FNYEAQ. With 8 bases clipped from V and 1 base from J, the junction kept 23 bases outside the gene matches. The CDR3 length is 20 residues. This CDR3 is CASPTSLNRGGAGAQETQYF. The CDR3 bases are TGTGCCAGCCCAACCTCCCTTAATCGCGGGGGGGCCGGAGCCCAAGAGACCCAGTACTTC.

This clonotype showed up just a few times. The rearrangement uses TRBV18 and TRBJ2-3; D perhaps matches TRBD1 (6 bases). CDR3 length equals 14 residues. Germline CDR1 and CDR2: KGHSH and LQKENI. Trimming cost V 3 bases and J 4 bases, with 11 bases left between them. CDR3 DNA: TGTGCCAGCTCACCCCTGGACAGTGCAGATACGCAGTATTTT. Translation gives CASSPLDSADTQYF.

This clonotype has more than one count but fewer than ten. CDR3 sequence reads: CASSLQSFGNQPQHF. The CDR3 DNA is TGTGCCAGCAGTTTGCAAAGCTTCGGCAATCAGCCCCAGCATTTT. The chain links TRBV28 to TRBJ1-5; D call uncertain. V was cut by 3 bases and J by 2 bases, with 11 bases left in between. Germline CDR1 reads MDHEN; CDR2 reads SYDVKM. CDR3 size: 15 residues. The full variable domain, completed using reference TRBV28 and TRBJ1-5, is DVKVTQSSRYLVKRTGEKVFLECVQDMDHENMFWYRQDPGLGLRLIYFSYDVKMKEKGDIPEGYSVSREKKERFSLILESASTNQTSMYLCASSLQSFGNQPQHFGDGTRLSIL.

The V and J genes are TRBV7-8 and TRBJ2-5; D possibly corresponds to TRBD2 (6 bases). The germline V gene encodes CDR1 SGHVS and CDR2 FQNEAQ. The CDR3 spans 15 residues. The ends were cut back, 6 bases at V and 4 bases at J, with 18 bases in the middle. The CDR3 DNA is TGTGCCAGCAGACGGCGGGGTGTGCGGGCAGAGACCCAGTACTTC. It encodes CASRRRGVRAETQYF.

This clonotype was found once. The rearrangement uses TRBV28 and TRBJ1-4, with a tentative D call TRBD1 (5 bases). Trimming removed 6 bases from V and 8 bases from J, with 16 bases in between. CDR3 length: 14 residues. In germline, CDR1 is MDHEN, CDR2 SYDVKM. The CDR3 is CASRPIRVGEKLFF. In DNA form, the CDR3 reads TGTGCCAGCAGACCTATCAGGGTCGGGGAAAAACTGTTTTTT. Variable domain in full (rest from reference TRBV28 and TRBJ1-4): DVKVTQSSRYLVKRTGEKVFLECVQDMDHENMFWYRQDPGLGLRLIYFSYDVKMKEKGDIPEGYSVSREKKERFSLILESASTNQTSMYLCASRPIRVGEKLFFGSGTQLSVL.

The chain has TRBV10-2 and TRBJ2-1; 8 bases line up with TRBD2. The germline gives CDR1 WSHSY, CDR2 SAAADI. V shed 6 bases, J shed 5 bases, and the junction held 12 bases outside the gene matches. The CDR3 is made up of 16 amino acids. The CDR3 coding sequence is TGCGCCAGCAGCCCGGGACTAGTAAGGGCCCACAATGAGCAGTTCTTC. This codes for CASSPGLVRAHNEQFF.

The CDR3 is CSVRRRGRDNSPLHF. Written as DNA, the CDR3 is TGCAGTGTCCGACGCAGGGGGCGGGATAATTCACCCCTCCACTTT. The V call is TRBV20-1, the J call TRBJ1-6, with 8 nucleotides matching TRBD1. The CDR3 extends over 15 amino acids. With V trimmed by 7 bases and J by 5 bases, 10 bases remained unmatched. Germline CDR1 is DFQATT and CDR2 is SNEGSKA (reference sequence).

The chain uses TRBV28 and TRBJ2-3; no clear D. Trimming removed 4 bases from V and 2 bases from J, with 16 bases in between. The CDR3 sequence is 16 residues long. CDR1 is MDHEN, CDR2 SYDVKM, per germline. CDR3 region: CASSSNTLTITDTQYF. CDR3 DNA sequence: TGTGCCAGCAGTTCCAACACCCTTACCATCACAGATACGCAGTATTTT. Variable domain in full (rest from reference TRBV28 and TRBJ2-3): DVKVTQSSRYLVKRTGEKVFLECVQDMDHENMFWYRQDPGLGLRLIYFSYDVKMKEKGDIPEGYSVSREKKERFSLILESASTNQTSMYLCASSSNTLTITDTQYFGPGTRLTVL.

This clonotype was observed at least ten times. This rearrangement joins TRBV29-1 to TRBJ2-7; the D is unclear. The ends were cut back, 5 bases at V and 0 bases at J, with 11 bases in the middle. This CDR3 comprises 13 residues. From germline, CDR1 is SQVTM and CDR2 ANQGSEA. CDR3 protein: CSVNVQSSYEQYF. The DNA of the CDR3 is TGCAGCGTTAACGTCCAGAGCTCCTACGAGCAGTACTTC.

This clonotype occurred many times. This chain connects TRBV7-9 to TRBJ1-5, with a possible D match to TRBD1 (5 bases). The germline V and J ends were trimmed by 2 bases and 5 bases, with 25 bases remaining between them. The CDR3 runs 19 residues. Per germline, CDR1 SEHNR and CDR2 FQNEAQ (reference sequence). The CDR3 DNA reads TGTGCCAGCAGCTTAATCCAGGGACCTTATTTGGGCGACGATCAGCCCCAGCATTTT. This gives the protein CASSLIQGPYLGDDQPQHF.

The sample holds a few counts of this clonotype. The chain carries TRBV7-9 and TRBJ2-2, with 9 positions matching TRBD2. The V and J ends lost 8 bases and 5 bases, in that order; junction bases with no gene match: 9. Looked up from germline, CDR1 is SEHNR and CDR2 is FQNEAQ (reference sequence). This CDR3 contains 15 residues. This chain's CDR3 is CASGRIAGETGELFF. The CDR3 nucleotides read TGTGCCAGCGGGAGGATAGCGGGGGAAACCGGGGAGCTGTTTTTT.

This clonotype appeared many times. The CDR3 region has the DNA TGCGCCAGCAGCTTGGATGGACAGGGCACCATCACAGATACGCAGTATTTT. This codes for CASSLDGQGTITDTQYF. The V and J genes are TRBV5-1 and TRBJ2-3; 8 bases are shared with TRBD1. The CDR3 loop spans 17 amino acids. J lost 2 bases, V lost 0 bases, and 8 bases had no gene match. In germline, CDR1 is SGHRS, CDR2 YFSETQ.

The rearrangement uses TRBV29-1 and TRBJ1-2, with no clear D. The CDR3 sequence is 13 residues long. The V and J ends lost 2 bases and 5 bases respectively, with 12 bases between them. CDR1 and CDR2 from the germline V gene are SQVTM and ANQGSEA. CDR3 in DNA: TGCAGCGTTGAACCCCGCCCAAGTTATGGCTACACCTTC. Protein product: CSVEPRPSYGYTF.

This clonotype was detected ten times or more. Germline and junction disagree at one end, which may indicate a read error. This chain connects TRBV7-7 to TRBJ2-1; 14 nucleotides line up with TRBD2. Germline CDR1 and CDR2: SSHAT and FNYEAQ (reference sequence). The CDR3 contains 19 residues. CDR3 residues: CASSPQGTSGRSRSNEQFF. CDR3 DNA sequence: TGTGCTAGCAGCCCCCAAGGGACTAGCGGGAGATCTCGAAGCAATGAGCAGTTCTTC.

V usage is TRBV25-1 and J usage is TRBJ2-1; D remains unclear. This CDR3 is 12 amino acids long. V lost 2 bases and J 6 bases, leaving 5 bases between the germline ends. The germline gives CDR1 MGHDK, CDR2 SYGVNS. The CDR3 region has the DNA TGTGCCAGCAGTGAACAGGTCAATGAGCAGTTCTTC. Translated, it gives CASSEQVNEQFF. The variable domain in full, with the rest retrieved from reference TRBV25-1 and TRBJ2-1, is EADIYQTPRYLVIGTGKKITLECSQTMGHDKMYWYQQDPGMELHLIHYSYGVNSTEKGDLSSESTVSRIRTEHFPLTLESARPSHTSQYLCASSEQVNEQFFGPGTRLTVL.

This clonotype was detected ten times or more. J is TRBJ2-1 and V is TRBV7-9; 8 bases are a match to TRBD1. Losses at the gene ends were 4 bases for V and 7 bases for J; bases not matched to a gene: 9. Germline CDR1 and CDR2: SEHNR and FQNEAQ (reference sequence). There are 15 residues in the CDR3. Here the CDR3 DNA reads TGTGCCAGCAGCTCGCCGGGACAGGTTGGGAATGAGCAGTTCTTC. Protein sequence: CASSSPGQVGNEQFF.

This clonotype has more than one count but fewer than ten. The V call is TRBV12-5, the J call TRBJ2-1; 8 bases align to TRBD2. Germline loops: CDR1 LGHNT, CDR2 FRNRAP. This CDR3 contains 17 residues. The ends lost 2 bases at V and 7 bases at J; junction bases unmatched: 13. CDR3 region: CASGLFPRGGRRNEQFF. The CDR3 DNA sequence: TGTGCTAGTGGTTTGTTCCCCCGGGGGGGCCGTAGGAATGAGCAGTTCTTC.

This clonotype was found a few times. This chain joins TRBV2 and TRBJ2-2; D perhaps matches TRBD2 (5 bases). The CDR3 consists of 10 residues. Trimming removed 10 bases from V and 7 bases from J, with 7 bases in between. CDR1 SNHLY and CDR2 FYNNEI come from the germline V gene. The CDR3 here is CAIAGGELFF. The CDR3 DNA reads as TGTGCCATCGCGGGCGGGGAGCTGTTTTTT.

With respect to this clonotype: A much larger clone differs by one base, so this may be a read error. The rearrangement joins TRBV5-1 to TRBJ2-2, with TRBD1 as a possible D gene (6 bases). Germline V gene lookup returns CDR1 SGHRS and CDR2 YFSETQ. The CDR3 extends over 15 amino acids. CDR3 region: CPSSLVRTGSGELFF. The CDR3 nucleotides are TGCCCCAGCAGCTTGGTCCGTACAGGGTCCGGGGAGCTGTTTTTT.